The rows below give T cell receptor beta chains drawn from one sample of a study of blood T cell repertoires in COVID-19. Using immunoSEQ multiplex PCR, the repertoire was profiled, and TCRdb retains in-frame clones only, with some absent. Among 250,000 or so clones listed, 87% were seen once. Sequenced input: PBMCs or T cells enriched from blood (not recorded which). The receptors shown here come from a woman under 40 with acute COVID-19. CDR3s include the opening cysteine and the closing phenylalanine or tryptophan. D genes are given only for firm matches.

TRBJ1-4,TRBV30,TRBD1,CAWRTGVGEKLFF,TGTGCCTGGCGGACAGGGGTCGGTGAAAAACTGTTTTTT
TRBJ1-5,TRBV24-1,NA,CATSDFELRTQVLNQPQHF,TGTGCCACCAGTGATTTCGAACTTCGAACACAGGTTCTCAATCAGCCCCAGCATTTT
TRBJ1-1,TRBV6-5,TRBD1,CASSYGTGVLDTEAFF,TGTGCCAGCAGTTACGGGACAGGGGTTTTAGACACTGAAGCTTTCTTT
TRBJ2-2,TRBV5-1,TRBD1,CASSLTLGQGAGELFF,TGCGCCAGCAGCTTGACTCTGGGACAGGGCGCGGGGGAGCTGTTTTTT
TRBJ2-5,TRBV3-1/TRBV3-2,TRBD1,CASSQGQGGNQETQYF,TGTGCCAGCAGCCAAGGACAGGGGGGAAATCAAGAGACCCAGTACTTC
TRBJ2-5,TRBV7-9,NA,CASSFAAGVRETQYF,TGTGCCAGCAGCTTTGCGGCAGGGGTAAGAGAGACCCAGTACTTC
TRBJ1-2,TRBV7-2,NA,CASSFSRRGYTF,TGTGCCAGCAGCTTCTCAAGGAGGGGCTACACCTTC
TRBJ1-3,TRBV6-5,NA,CASSYSQGGNTIYF,TGTGCCAGCAGTTACTCCCAGGGTGGAAACACCATATATTTT
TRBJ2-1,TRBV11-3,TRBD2,CASSLGAGGPREEQFF,TGTGCCAGCAGCTTAGGGGCGGGGGGGCCCCGGGAAGAGCAGTTCTTC
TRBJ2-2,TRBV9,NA,CASSVGGANTGELFF,TGTGCCAGCAGCGTAGGGGGGGCGAACACCGGGGAGCTGTTTTTT